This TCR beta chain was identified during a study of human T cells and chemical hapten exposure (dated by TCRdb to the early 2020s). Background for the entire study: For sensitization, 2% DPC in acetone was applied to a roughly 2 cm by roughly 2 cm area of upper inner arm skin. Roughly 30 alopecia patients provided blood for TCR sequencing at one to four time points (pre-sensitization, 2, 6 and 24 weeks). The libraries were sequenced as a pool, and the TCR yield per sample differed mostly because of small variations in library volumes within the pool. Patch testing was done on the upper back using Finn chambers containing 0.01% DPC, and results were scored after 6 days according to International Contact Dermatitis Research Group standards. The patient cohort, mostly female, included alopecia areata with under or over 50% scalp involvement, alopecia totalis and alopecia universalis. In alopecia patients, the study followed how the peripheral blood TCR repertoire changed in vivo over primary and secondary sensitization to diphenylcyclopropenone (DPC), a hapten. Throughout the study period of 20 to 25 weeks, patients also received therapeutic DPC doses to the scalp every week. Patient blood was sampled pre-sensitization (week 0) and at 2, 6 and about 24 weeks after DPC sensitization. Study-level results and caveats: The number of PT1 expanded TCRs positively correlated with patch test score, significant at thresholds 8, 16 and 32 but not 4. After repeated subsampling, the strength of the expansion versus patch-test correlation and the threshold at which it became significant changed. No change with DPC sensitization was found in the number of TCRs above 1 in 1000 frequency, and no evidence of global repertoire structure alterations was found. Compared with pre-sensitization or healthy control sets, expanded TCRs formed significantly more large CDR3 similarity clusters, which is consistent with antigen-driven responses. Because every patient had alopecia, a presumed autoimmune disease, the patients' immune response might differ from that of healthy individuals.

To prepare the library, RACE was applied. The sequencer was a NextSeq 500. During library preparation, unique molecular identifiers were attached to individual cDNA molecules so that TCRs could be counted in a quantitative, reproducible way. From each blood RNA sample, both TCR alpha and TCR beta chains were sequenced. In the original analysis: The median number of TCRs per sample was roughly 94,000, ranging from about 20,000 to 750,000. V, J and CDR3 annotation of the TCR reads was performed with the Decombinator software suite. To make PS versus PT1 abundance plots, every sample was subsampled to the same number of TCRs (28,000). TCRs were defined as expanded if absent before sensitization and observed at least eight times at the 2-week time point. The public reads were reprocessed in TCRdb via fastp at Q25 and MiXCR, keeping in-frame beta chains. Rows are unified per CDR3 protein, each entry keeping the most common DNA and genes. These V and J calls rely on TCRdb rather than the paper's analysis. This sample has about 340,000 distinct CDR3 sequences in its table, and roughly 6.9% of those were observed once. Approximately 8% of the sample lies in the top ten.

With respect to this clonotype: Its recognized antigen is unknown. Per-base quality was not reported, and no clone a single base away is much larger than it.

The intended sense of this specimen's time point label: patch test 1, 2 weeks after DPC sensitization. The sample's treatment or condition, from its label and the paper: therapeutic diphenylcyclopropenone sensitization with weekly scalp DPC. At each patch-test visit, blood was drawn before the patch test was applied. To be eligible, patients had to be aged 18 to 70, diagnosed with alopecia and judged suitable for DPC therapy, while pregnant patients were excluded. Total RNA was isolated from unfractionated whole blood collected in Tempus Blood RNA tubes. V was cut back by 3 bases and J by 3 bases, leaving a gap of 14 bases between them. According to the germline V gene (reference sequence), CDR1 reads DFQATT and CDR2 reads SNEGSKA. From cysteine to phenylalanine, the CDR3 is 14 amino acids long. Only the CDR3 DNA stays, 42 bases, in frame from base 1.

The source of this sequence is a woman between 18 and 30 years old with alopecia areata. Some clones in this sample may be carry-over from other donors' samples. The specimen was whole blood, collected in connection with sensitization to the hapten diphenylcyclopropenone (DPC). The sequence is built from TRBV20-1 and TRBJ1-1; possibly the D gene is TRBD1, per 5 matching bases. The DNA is TGCAGTGCTAGTAACCAGGGACGGGACACTGAAGCTTTCTTT. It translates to CSASNQGRDTEAFF.